This passage covers 30 T cell receptor beta chains from one sample sequenced in a study of T cell responses to AZD1222 COVID-19 vaccine. Generated by immunoSEQ multiplex PCR, the TCRdb table keeps only in-frame clones and is missing some. This table holds roughly 150,000 clones, around nine tenths found once. This material consisted of peripheral blood, taken on day 0 of AZD1222 vaccination. The receptors shown here come from an adult in good health.

The chain is built from TRBV4-1 and TRBJ1-1; 8 nucleotides align to TRBD1. This CDR3 has 16 amino acids. Germline CDR1 reads MGHRA; CDR2 reads YSYEKL. Trimming cost V 0 bases and J 7 bases; bases outside gene matches: 10. The CDR3 bases are TGCGCCAGCAGCCAAGATTTTAGGCAGGGGGCCGATGAAGCTTTCTTT. This gives the protein CASSQDFRQGADEAFF.

V is TRBV9 and J is TRBJ2-2; possible D gene TRBD2, 6 bases. CDR1 and CDR2 (germline): SGDLS, YYNGEE. There are 15 residues in the CDR3. The V end was cut by 4 bases, the J end by 7 bases, with 17 bases between. The CDR3 DNA reads as TGTGCCAGCAGCCTCGGGCGGGCGGGGTTCGGGGAGCTGTTTTTT. Translation: CASSLGRAGFGELFF.

This chain links TRBV3-1 (or the pseudogene TRBV3-2) with TRBJ2-7, with D possibly matching TRBD1 (6 bases). This CDR3 region has 13 residues. V dropped 1 base and J dropped 7 bases, with 11 bases sitting between them. Germline CDR1 is LGHDT and CDR2 is YNNKEL (reference sequence). Here the CDR3 DNA reads TGTGCCAGCAGCCAAGGGCCAGGGGTTGAGCAGTACTTC. This encodes CASSQGPGVEQYF.

This clone was recorded only once. The chain employs TRBV24-1 and TRBJ2-1; D perhaps matches TRBD1 (6 bases). The V end was cut by 3 bases, the J end by 4 bases, with 9 bases between. This CDR3 has 14 residues. Germline CDR1 is KGHDR and CDR2 is SFDVKD. Here the CDR3 reads CATSDPGQYNEQFF. The CDR3 DNA sequence: TGTGCCACCAGTGATCCCGGACAGTACAATGAGCAGTTCTTC.

The chain employs TRBV7-9 and TRBJ2-7; 8 bases align to TRBD2. The CDR3 spans 15 residues. Trimming at V came to 1 base and at J to 1 base, leaving 3 bases not matched to a gene. Germline CDR1 is SEHNR and CDR2 is FQNEAQ (reference sequence). The CDR3 sequence: CASSLGPGGSYEQYF. CDR3 DNA: TGTGCCAGCAGCTTAGGGCCGGGAGGGTCCTACGAGCAGTACTTC.

A single count supports this clone. The genes are TRBV2 and TRBJ1-1; D ambiguous. Germline CDR1 and CDR2: SNHLY and FYNNEI. Trimming took off 6 bases at V and 1 base at J, with 3 bases between the two ends. The CDR3 extends over 11 amino acids. This chain's CDR3 is CASRANTEAFF. The CDR3 nucleotides read TGTGCCAGCAGGGCGAACACTGAAGCTTTCTTT.

The chain carries TRBV19 and TRBJ1-1; D remains ambiguous. Germline values: CDR1 LNHDA, CDR2 SQIVND (reference sequence). CDR3 length: 18 amino acids. Trimming took 1 base from V and 0 from J, leaving 18 bases between them. CDR3 sequence (DNA): TGTGCCAGTAGTATAGCGGGCAGATTCACGCCGATGAACACTGAAGCTTTCTTT. Protein product: CASSIAGRFTPMNTEAFF.

The chain employs TRBV27 and TRBJ1-1, with D tentatively TRBD1 (6 bases). This CDR3 has 15 residues. The V end lost 2 bases, the J end lost 4 bases, and 14 bases lay between the germline ends. Germline loops: CDR1 MNHEY, CDR2 SMNVEV (reference sequence). For the CDR3, the DNA is TGTGCCAGCAGTTTAGTCGGGGGCTTTGGCACTGAAGCTTTCTTT. Translation gives CASSLVGGFGTEAFF.

The V gene is TRBV5-1, the J gene TRBJ1-4; 7 nucleotides match TRBD1. Germline CDR1 reads SGHRS; CDR2 reads YFSETQ. The V segment lost 0 bases and the J segment 10 bases; nucleotides outside the gene matches: 3. The CDR3 extends over 13 amino acids. CDR3 in DNA: TGCGCCAGCAGCTTGGACAGGGGAAGAAAACTGTTTTTT. This sequence encodes CASSLDRGRKLFF.

V and J are TRBV6-2 or TRBV6-3 and TRBJ1-2; the D gene is possibly TRBD1 (6 bases). The CDR3 runs 13 residues. The germline CDR1 and CDR2 sequences are MNHEY and SVGEGT. V lost 5 bases and J lost 4, with 11 bases in between. This CDR3 reads CASSEDRFYGYTF. CDR3 sequence (DNA): TGTGCCAGCAGTGAGGACAGATTCTATGGCTACACCTTC.

The chain recombines TRBV11-2 with TRBJ2-1; D unresolved. Trimming shortened V by 0 bases and J by 8 bases, and 8 bases separated the two germline ends. Germline CDR1 is SGHAT and CDR2 is FQNNGV. CDR3 length: 13 amino acids. The DNA for the CDR3 is TGTGCCAGCAGCTTAGAAAGACGAGATGAGCAGTTCTTC. It specifies CASSLERRDEQFF.

The J gene is TRBJ2-7, the V gene TRBV6-5; 9 bases match TRBD1. V was clipped by 6 bases and J by 0 bases; unmatched bases: 3. Germline V gene lookup returns CDR1 MNHEY and CDR2 SVGAGI. The CDR3 contains 14 residues. The CDR3 is CASRVTGGSYEQYF. For the CDR3, the DNA is TGTGCCAGCAGAGTGACAGGGGGCTCCTACGAGCAGTACTTC.

This chain connects TRBV15 to TRBJ2-1; 7 bases are shared with TRBD1. The CDR3 length is 14 residues. V lost 8 bases to trimming and J lost 0 bases; unmatched junction nucleotides: 4. Germline V gene lookup returns CDR1 LNHNV and CDR2 YYDKDF (reference sequence). CDR3 nucleotide sequence: TGTGCCACCGTACCAGGGGGCTCCTACAATGAGCAGTTCTTC. The encoded protein is CATVPGGSYNEQFF.

The chain employs TRBV21-1 and TRBJ1-1. TRBV21-1 is a pseudogene segment. CDR3 size: 14 residues. This chain's CDR3 is CASSKGEGSTEAFF. The CDR3 nucleotides are TGTGCCAGCAGCAAAGGTGAAGGGTCGACTGAAGCTTTCTTT.

The CDR3 sequence: CASSSGTDRAGNTIYF. CDR3 coding DNA: TGTGCCAGCAGCTCGGGGACGGACAGGGCTGGAAACACCATATATTTT. V and J are TRBV5-4 and TRBJ1-3; 8 nucleotides line up with TRBD1. J lost 2 bases, V lost 3 bases, and 7 bases had no gene match. The CDR3 is made up of 16 amino acids. The germline gives CDR1 SGHNT, CDR2 YYREEE (reference sequence).

The chain has TRBV5-4 and TRBJ1-6, with D unclear. V lost 4 bases, J lost 4 bases, and 3 bases lay in between. The CDR3 is 12 amino acids. Germline V gene sequence: CDR1 SGHNT, CDR2 YYREEE (reference sequence). The CDR3 DNA follows: TGTGCCAGCAGCGAATATAATTCACCCCTCCACTTT. Translation gives CASSEYNSPLHF.

This chain joins TRBV6-5 and TRBJ1-4; D perhaps matches TRBD1 (6 bases). Trimming removed 6 bases from V and 3 bases from J, with 14 bases in between. In germline, CDR1 is MNHEY, CDR2 SVGAGI. The CDR3 totals 15 residues. The CDR3 here is CASSHWGLPNEKLFF. The CDR3 DNA reads TGTGCCAGCAGCCACTGGGGGCTCCCTAATGAAAAACTGTTTTTT.

J is TRBJ1-6 and V is TRBV5-1, with 10 positions matching TRBD1. Germline V gene lookup returns CDR1 SGHRS and CDR2 YFSETQ. Trimming took 0 bases from V and 9 from J; bases not matched to a gene: 3. The CDR3 has 15 residues. The CDR3 coding sequence is TGCGCCAGCAGCTTGGGACAGGGGGCAGGTTCACCCCTCCACTTT. Translating it yields CASSLGQGAGSPLHF.

J is TRBJ2-6 and V is TRBV19, with D perhaps TRBD1 (7 bases). Trimming took 5 bases from V and 0 from J, leaving 8 bases between them. The CDR3 is made up of 15 amino acids. Germline CDR1 and CDR2: LNHDA and SQIVND (reference sequence). The CDR3 protein is CASSQGGSGANVLTF. The CDR3 coding sequence is TGTGCCAGTAGTCAGGGGGGCTCTGGGGCCAACGTCCTGACTTTC. The full variable domain, completed using reference TRBV19 and TRBJ2-6, is DGGITQSPKYLFRKEGQNVTLSCEQNLNHDAMYWYRQDPGQGLRLIYYSQIVNDFQKGDIAEGYSVSREKKESFPLTVTSAQKNPTAFYLCASSQGGSGANVLTFGAGSRLTVL.

V usage is TRBV10-2 and J usage is TRBJ2-5; D assignment may be TRBD1 or TRBD2 (6 bases each). Germline V CDR1 and CDR2: WSHSY, SAAADI. Trimming pared 6 bases from V and 1 base from J, leaving 15 bases between. This CDR3 region has 15 residues. CDR3 loop: CASRGARRGQETQYF. DNA of the CDR3: TGCGCCAGCAGGGGGGCCCGGCGGGGCCAAGAGACCCAGTACTTC.

This clone was seen more than once but under ten times. The gene calls are TRBV6-5 and TRBJ1-5; tentative D call: TRBD1 (5 bases). Deletions cut 7 bases from V and 8 bases from J, with 15 bases between. The CDR3 has 13 amino acids. The germline V gene has CDR1 MNHEY and CDR2 SVGAGI. This chain's CDR3 is CASNLFAGEPQHF. CDR3 bases: TGTGCCAGCAATCTATTTGCGGGGGAGCCCCAGCATTTT.

The chain combines TRBV12-3 or TRBV12-4 with TRBJ1-5; no clear D. The CDR3 consists of 12 residues. V was clipped by 6 bases and J by 0 bases, with 3 bases between them. For the CDR3, the DNA is TGTGCCAGCAGGAATAGCAATCAGCCCCAGCATTTT. Translating gives CASRNSNQPQHF.

This rearrangement joins TRBV12-3 or TRBV12-4 to TRBJ2-5; D not certain. The CDR3 sequence is 11 residues long. Trimming shortened V by 6 bases and J by 7 bases, and 9 bases separated the two germline ends. CDR3 residues: CASSQSRTQYF. CDR3 DNA: TGTGCCAGCAGCCAATCCCGGACCCAGTACTTC.

Only one count was recorded for this clone. This chain's CDR3 is CSVEQQGTEQYF. CDR3 bases: TGCAGCGTCGAACAGCAGGGCACCGAGCAGTACTTC. The chain carries TRBV29-1 and TRBJ2-7, with D possibly TRBD1 on 5 matching bases. V was clipped by 6 bases and J by 6 bases, with 15 bases between them. Germline V lookup: CDR1 SQVTM, CDR2 ANQGSEA. This CDR3 comprises 12 residues.

The rearrangement joins TRBV5-1 to TRBJ2-7, with D perhaps assigned TRBD1 or TRBD2 (5 bases each). This CDR3 has 14 residues. Deletions cut 0 bases from V and 2 bases from J, with 9 bases between. CDR1 and CDR2 (germline): SGHRS, YFSETQ. The CDR3, as DNA: TGCGCCAGCAGCTTGGCCGGGACCGCCTACGAGCAGTACTTC. Amino acids: CASSLAGTAYEQYF.

The V and J genes are TRBV11-2 and TRBJ2-3; possible D gene TRBD2, 5 bases. Trimming removed 5 bases at V and 8 bases at J, with 17 bases between. The germline gives CDR1 SGHAT, CDR2 FQNNGV. The CDR3 consists of 14 residues. This CDR3 is CASSQDLHIGTQYF. In DNA, the CDR3 is TGTGCCAGCAGCCAGGACTTACACATTGGTACGCAGTATTTT. Full variable domain (outside the CDR3, taken from reference TRBV11-2 and TRBJ2-3): EAGVAQSPRYKIIEKRQSVAFWCNPISGHATLYWYQQILGQGPKLLIQFQNNGVVDDSQLPKDRFSAERLKGVDSTLKIQPAKLEDSAVYLCASSQDLHIGTQYFGPGTRLTVL.

V and J are TRBV6-4 and TRBJ2-1, with a tentative D call TRBD2 (6 bases). There are 16 residues in the CDR3. CDR1 is MRHNA, CDR2 SNTAGT, per germline. V was cut by 2 bases and J by 7 bases, with 18 bases left in between. The CDR3 DNA is TGTGCCAGCAGTGACGAGGCGGGACGGGGGTCTAATGAGCAGTTCTTC. It translates to CASSDEAGRGSNEQFF.

This sequence joins TRBV5-1 and TRBJ1-2, with a tentative D call TRBD1 (5 bases). This CDR3 is built from 16 residues. The V end was cut by 5 bases, the J end by 8 bases, with 25 bases between. From germline, CDR1 is SGHRS and CDR2 YFSETQ. The CDR3 reads CASRPVDRGLDVGYTF. The CDR3 region has the DNA TGCGCCAGCAGACCAGTAGACAGAGGCCTTGATGTAGGCTACACCTTC.

CDR3 in DNA: TGTGCCAGCAGCTTATTCGGTCAGCCCCAGCATTTT. Its translation is CASSLFGQPQHF. The chain uses TRBV5-6 and TRBJ1-5; D is unresolved. The CDR3 has 12 amino acids. CDR1 and CDR2 from the germline V gene are SGHDT and YYEEEE. Trimming pared 2 bases from V and 6 bases from J, leaving 6 bases between.

V is TRBV4-1 and J is TRBJ2-5; D unclear. CDR1 and CDR2 from the germline V gene are MGHRA and YSYEKL. The CDR3 has 16 residues. V shed 1 base and J shed 1 base, with 13 bases lying between them. Here the CDR3 reads CASSQAHSGSQETQYF. The DNA for the CDR3 is TGCGCCAGCAGCCAAGCCCACTCGGGCAGCCAAGAGACCCAGTACTTC.